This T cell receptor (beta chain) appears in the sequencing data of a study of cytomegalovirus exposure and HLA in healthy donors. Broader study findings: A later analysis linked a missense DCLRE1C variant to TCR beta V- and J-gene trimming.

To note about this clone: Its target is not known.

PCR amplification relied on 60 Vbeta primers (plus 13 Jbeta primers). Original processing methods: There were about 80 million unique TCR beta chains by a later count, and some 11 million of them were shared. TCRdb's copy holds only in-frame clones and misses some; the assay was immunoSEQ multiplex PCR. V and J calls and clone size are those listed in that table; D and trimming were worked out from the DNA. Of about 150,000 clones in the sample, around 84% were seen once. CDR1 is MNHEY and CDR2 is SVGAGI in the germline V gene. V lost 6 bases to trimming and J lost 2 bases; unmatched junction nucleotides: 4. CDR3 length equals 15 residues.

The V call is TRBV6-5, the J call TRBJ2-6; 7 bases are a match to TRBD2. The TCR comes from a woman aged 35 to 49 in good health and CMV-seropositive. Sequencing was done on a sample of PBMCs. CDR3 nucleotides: TGTGCCAGCAGAAGCGGGGCAACTGGGGCCAACGTCCTGACTTTC. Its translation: CASRSGATGANVLTF.